The 8 T cell receptor beta chains presented below share a single source sample, sequenced in a study of STAT3 mutations in large granular lymphocyte leukemia. Clones were read by immunoSEQ multiplex PCR, and TCRdb kept only the in-frame ones, dropping some. The data hold some 30,000 clones, with 65% to 80% observed a single time. Study findings and constraints: At least one immunodominant TCR beta clonotype appeared in every T-cell large granular lymphocyte leukemia patient.

Their specific antigens are unknown. Material for sequencing was peripheral blood mononuclear cells. Source of these receptors: a woman aged 50 to 65 with T-cell large granular lymphocyte leukemia. Some clones in this sample may be carry-over from other donors' samples.

V is TRBV6-1 and J is TRBJ2-5; D gene unclear. The CDR3 loop spans 14 amino acids. V lost 8 bases and J lost 1, with 14 bases in between. Germline V gives CDR1 MNHNS, CDR2 SASEGT. The CDR3: CASRDLVFQETQYF. The CDR3 DNA reads as TGTGCCAGCCGAGATCTGGTATTCCAAGAGACCCAGTACTTC.

V gene TRBV5-1 combines with J gene TRBJ2-7; 9 bases fit TRBD2. The trim removed 1 base at V and 2 bases at J, leaving 7 bases unmatched. The CDR3 is made up of 16 amino acids. CDR1 is SGHRS, CDR2 YFSETQ, per germline. CDR3 coding DNA: TGCGCCAGCAGCTTGCTCGGTAGCGGGAGCCCCTACGAGCAGTACTTC. The encoded protein is CASSLLGSGSPYEQYF. Complete variable domain (other parts from reference TRBV5-1 and TRBJ2-7): KAGVTQTPRYLIKTRGQQVTLSCSPISGHRSVSWYQQTPGQGLQFLFEYFSETQRNKGNFPGRFSGRQFSNSRSEMNVSTLELGDSALYLCASSLLGSGSPYEQYFGPGTRLTVT.

This clone was seen a single time. The V gene is TRBV28, the J gene TRBJ2-7, with TRBD1 identical over 9 bases. The CDR3 totals 16 residues. After removal of 4 bases from V and 2 bases from J, the junction contained 9 bases not matched to a gene. The germline V gene encodes CDR1 MDHEN and CDR2 SYDVKM. CDR3 loop: CASSSTGTGLPYEQYF. The CDR3 DNA follows: TGTGCCAGCAGTTCTACCGGGACAGGGCTCCCCTACGAGCAGTACTTC.

This chain connects TRBV29-1 to TRBJ2-7; TRBD1 aligns across 9 bases. Trimming took 6 bases from V and 5 from J; bases not matched to a gene: 8. This CDR3 is 13 amino acids long. Germline V CDR1 and CDR2: SQVTM, ANQGSEA. CDR3 sequence: CSVPGQGRHEQYF. CDR3 in DNA: TGCAGCGTCCCCGGACAGGGGAGGCACGAGCAGTACTTC.

In its sample, this clone was seen a few times. The V gene is TRBV21-1, the J gene TRBJ2-1; the table's D call TRBD2 went unverified against the DNA. TRBV21-1 is a pseudogene. This CDR3 has 11 residues. CDR3 coding DNA: TGTGCCAGCAGATTTAGCGGGATCAGGTTCTTC. This translates into CASRFSGIRFF.

The CDR3 DNA is TGTGCCAGCTCCACAGGGAAAGGGGAAAAACTGTTTTTT. It translates to CASSTGKGEKLFF. J is TRBJ1-4 and V is TRBV18, with D possibly TRBD1 on 6 matching bases. V shed 6 bases and J shed 8 bases, with 13 bases lying between them. The CDR3 is made up of 13 amino acids. CDR1 is KGHSH, CDR2 LQKENI, per germline. Full variable domain (outside the CDR3, taken from reference TRBV18 and TRBJ1-4): NAGVMQNPRHLVRRRGQEARLRCSPMKGHSHVYWYRQLPEEGLKFMVYLQKENIIDESGMPKERFSAEFPKEGPSILRIQQVVRGDSAAYFCASSTGKGEKLFFGSGTQLSVL.

The genes are TRBV15 and TRBJ1-2; unclear D gene. Trimming pared 4 bases from V and 3 bases from J, leaving 12 bases between. The CDR3 consists of 14 residues. The germline V gene has CDR1 LNHNV and CDR2 YYDKDF (reference sequence). The CDR3 loop is CATSKWESHYGYTF. Here the CDR3 DNA reads TGTGCCACCAGCAAATGGGAGAGCCACTATGGCTACACCTTC. Based on the CDR3 plus reference TRBV15 and TRBJ1-2, the full variable domain is DAMVIQNPRYQVTQFGKPVTLSCSQTLNHNVMYWYQQKSSQAPKLLFHYYDKDFNNEADTPDNFQSRRPNTSFCFLDIRSPGLGDTAMYLCATSKWESHYGYTFGSGTRLTVV.

This clone turned up a few times. The chain combines TRBV7-9 with TRBJ2-7; D unresolved. V was shortened by 1 base and J by 4 bases, with 8 bases between the two germline ends. This CDR3 comprises 13 residues. Germline V gene data show CDR1 as SEHNR and CDR2 as FQNEAQ (reference sequence). Here the CDR3 DNA reads TGTGCCAGCAGCTTAGGAATCCAATACGAGCAGTACTTC. Its translation: CASSLGIQYEQYF.